The next 30 T cell receptor beta chains were all read from a single sample in a study of cytomegalovirus exposure and HLA in healthy donors. With 60 Vbeta and 13 Jbeta primers, the PCR was carried out. Generated by immunoSEQ multiplex PCR, the TCRdb table keeps only in-frame clones and is missing some. The table lists approximately 130,000 clones, about 78% of them singletons, with around 1.2% in the top ten. The sample was PBMCs. The source is a man in his fifties or sixties in good health and CMV-seronegative.

This chain uses TRBV11-2 with TRBJ1-1; D may be TRBD1 (6 bases). Germline-derived CDR1 and CDR2 are SGHAT and FQNNGV. The CDR3 covers 14 residues. V shed 5 bases and J shed 6 bases, with 16 bases lying between them. CDR3 nucleotide sequence: TGTGCCAGCAGCCAACGACAGGTATTATCTGAAGCTTTCTTT. The encoded protein is CASSQRQVLSEAFF.

V is TRBV6-6 and J is TRBJ2-7; unclear D gene. CDR1 and CDR2 (germline): MNHNY, SVGAGI (reference sequence). The CDR3 sequence is 14 residues long. V shed 5 bases and J shed 0 bases, with 11 bases lying between them. The CDR3: CASSHNPSSYEQYF. In DNA, the CDR3 is TGTGCCAGCAGTCACAACCCAAGCTCCTACGAGCAGTACTTC.

CDR3 coding DNA: TGTGCCAGCAGTTTCACAGCATCAGTGAGCCAGTACTTC. Translation: CASSFTASVSQYF. The V and J genes are TRBV27 and TRBJ2-5, with D uncertain. Trimming stripped 3 bases from V and 10 bases from J, with 15 bases between. The V gene's germline CDR1 is MNHEY and CDR2 SMNVEV (reference sequence). The CDR3 is made up of 13 amino acids.

V gene TRBV5-4 combines with J gene TRBJ1-3, with D tentatively TRBD1 (5 bases). The CDR3 totals 14 residues. The ends were cut back, 4 bases at V and 9 bases at J, with 17 bases in the middle. The germline V gene has CDR1 SGHNT and CDR2 YYREEE (reference sequence). The CDR3 sequence is CASSLMGSGATIYF. The CDR3 DNA follows: TGTGCCAGCAGCCTGATGGGAAGTGGGGCCACCATATATTTT.

V is TRBV11-3 and J is TRBJ2-1; no clear D. There are 15 residues in the CDR3. The germline V gene has CDR1 SGHNT and CDR2 YENEEA. V gave up 1 base and J gave up 0 bases, with 7 bases separating them. CDR3 region: CASSLVAGSYNEQFF. For the CDR3, the DNA is TGTGCCAGCAGCTTAGTGGCAGGCTCCTACAATGAGCAGTTCTTC.

The J gene is TRBJ2-5, the V gene TRBV11-2; D might be TRBD1 (5 bases). Per the germline V gene, CDR1 is SGHAT and CDR2 is FQNNGV. The V and J ends lost 4 bases and 7 bases respectively, with 19 bases between them. The CDR3 is 15 amino acids. The CDR3 protein is CASSSPDNVLGTQYF. In DNA, the CDR3 is TGTGCCAGCAGCTCCCCGGACAACGTTCTGGGGACCCAGTACTTC.

This rearrangement joins TRBV19 to TRBJ2-5; TRBD1 matches 8 bases. Germline V lookup: CDR1 LNHDA, CDR2 SQIVND (reference sequence). This CDR3 comprises 15 residues. Trimming removed 4 bases from V and 5 bases from J; junction bases left unmatched: 9. The CDR3 protein is CASSTGTGLVETQYF. The DNA for the CDR3 is TGTGCCAGTAGTACCGGGACAGGATTAGTGGAGACCCAGTACTTC.

CDR3 sequence reads: CASSLGLAGADTQYF. The CDR3, as DNA: TGTGCCAGTAGCCTCGGACTAGCGGGGGCAGATACGCAGTATTTT. The chain is built from TRBV19 and TRBJ2-3, with TRBD2 matching over 13 bases. Per germline, CDR1 LNHDA and CDR2 SQIVND (reference sequence). V dropped 6 bases and J dropped 4; count of bases not matched to a gene: 4. This CDR3 has 15 amino acids.

This CDR3 reads CASSTRTGVNEQFF. DNA for the CDR3: TGTGCCAGCAGTACCCGGACAGGGGTCAATGAGCAGTTCTTC. The chain couples TRBV2 to TRBJ2-1; 9 nucleotides align to TRBD1. V lost 5 bases, J lost 6 bases, and 5 bases stayed unmatched. Germline-derived CDR1 and CDR2 are SNHLY and FYNNEI. The CDR3 contains 14 residues.

This clone appeared once. The rearrangement links TRBV10-3 to TRBJ1-3, with no clear D. Trimming pared 0 bases from V and 1 base from J, leaving 4 bases between. The CDR3 is 14 amino acids. The germline gives CDR1 ENHRY, CDR2 SYGVKD. In nucleotides, the CDR3 is TGTGCCATCAGTGAGTCGGCATCTGGAAACACCATATATTTT. Translation gives CAISESASGNTIYF.

This clone was seen only once. The chain employs TRBV7-2 and TRBJ2-1, with 7 positions matching TRBD1. Germline V lookup: CDR1 SGHTA, CDR2 FQGNSA. J was trimmed by 3 bases and V by 8 bases; bases with no gene match: 7. The CDR3 consists of 14 residues. CDR3 residues: CASGKRQGYNEQFF. In DNA form, the CDR3 reads TGTGCCAGCGGCAAACGACAGGGCTACAATGAGCAGTTCTTC.

The chain has TRBV2 and TRBJ2-1, with D unclear. The germline V and J ends were trimmed by 4 bases and 10 bases, with 17 bases remaining between them. Germline V CDR1 and CDR2: SNHLY, FYNNEI. There are 14 residues in the CDR3. CDR3 protein: CASSAEYSPLEQFF. The DNA for the CDR3 is TGTGCCAGCAGTGCTGAATATAGCCCTCTCGAGCAGTTCTTC.

The gene calls are TRBV19 and TRBJ1-5; D is unclear. Germline V CDR1 and CDR2: LNHDA, SQIVND (reference sequence). The CDR3 runs to 13 residues. V lost 5 bases, J lost 10 bases, and 15 bases lay in between. This CDR3 reads CASSQRLLLPQHF. The CDR3 nucleotides are TGTGCCAGTAGTCAGAGGTTACTTCTACCCCAGCATTTT.

V gene TRBV15 combines with J gene TRBJ2-7; possibly TRBD1 for D (6 bases). The V gene lost 0 bases and the J gene lost 3 bases, with 12 bases spanning the gap. Per germline, CDR1 LNHNV and CDR2 YYDKDF (reference sequence). The CDR3 covers 15 residues. DNA for the CDR3: TGTGCCACCAGCAGAGAACAGGGAAGCCTCTACGAGCAGTACTTC. It is translated as CATSREQGSLYEQYF.

V and J are TRBV18 and TRBJ2-7; 13 bases are a match to TRBD2. CDR3 length: 17 residues. V gave up 2 bases and J gave up 6 bases; unmatched junction bases: 10. CDR1 and CDR2 (germline): KGHSH, LQKENI. CDR3 sequence reads: CASSPANRLAGGTEQYF. For the CDR3, the DNA is TGTGCCAGCTCACCAGCAAACAGACTAGCGGGAGGCACCGAGCAGTACTTC.

In its sample, this clone was seen once. The V and J genes are TRBV6-1 and TRBJ2-3; D is unclear. The ends were cut back, 4 bases at V and 1 base at J, with 9 bases in the middle. The germline V gene has CDR1 MNHNS and CDR2 SASEGT. This CDR3 comprises 14 residues. As DNA, the CDR3 is TGTGCCAGCAGTGCACTTGCGGGCACAGATACGCAGTATTTT. This translates into CASSALAGTDTQYF.

The chain recombines TRBV6-5 with TRBJ1-3; TRBD1 might be the D (6 bases). Trimming removed 5 bases at V and 0 bases at J, with 11 bases between. CDR1 is MNHEY and CDR2 is SVGAGI in the germline V gene. The CDR3 totals 15 residues. Here the CDR3 reads CASSPGESSGNTIYF. CDR3 bases: TGTGCCAGCAGTCCAGGGGAATCCTCTGGAAACACCATATATTTT.

The gene calls are TRBV29-1 and TRBJ2-1; 12 bases agree with TRBD2. V trimming: 7 bases; J trimming: 6 bases; junction bases outside the gene matches: 7. The germline CDR1 and CDR2 sequences are SQVTM and ANQGSEA. The CDR3 runs to 14 residues. The CDR3 loop is CSGITSGRLNEQFF. For the CDR3, the DNA is TGCAGCGGTATTACTAGCGGGAGGCTCAATGAGCAGTTCTTC.

Points on this clone: Germline and junction disagree at one end, which may indicate a read error. The gene calls are TRBV6-1 and TRBJ2-1; 7 bases fit TRBD2. Germline V gene lookup returns CDR1 MNHNS and CDR2 SASEGT. The CDR3 loop spans 14 amino acids. The DNA for the CDR3 is TGTGCCAGCAGGAAACCTAGCGGTACCAATGGGCAGTTCTTC. This codes for CASRKPSGTNGQFF.

V gene TRBV18 combines with J gene TRBJ1-2, with TRBD1 matching 10 bases. Unmatched junction bases numbered 4, after V lost 4 bases and J lost 5 bases. The germline V gene has CDR1 KGHSH and CDR2 LQKENI. The CDR3 loop spans 14 amino acids. CDR3 sequence: CASSQDRGRYGYTF. CDR3 in DNA: TGTGCCAGCTCACAGGACAGGGGGAGGTATGGCTACACCTTC.

The chain couples TRBV28 to TRBJ1-2; TRBD1 aligns across 7 bases. The CDR3 covers 13 residues. Germline loops: CDR1 MDHEN, CDR2 SYDVKM. Trimming at V came to 2 bases and at J to 8 bases, leaving 5 bases not matched to a gene. The CDR3 region is CASSLPTGVGYTF. The CDR3 DNA reads TGTGCCAGCAGTTTACCTACAGGGGTAGGCTACACCTTC.

About this clone: In the same sample, other DNA sequences code for this CDR3. This chain uses TRBV5-4 with TRBJ1-2; 8 bases align to TRBD1. Per the germline V gene, CDR1 is SGHNT and CDR2 is YYREEE (reference sequence). Germline trimming cut 0 bases from V and 4 bases from J; bases unmatched to any gene: 5. CDR3 length equals 15 residues. The CDR3 DNA sequence: TGTGCCAGCAGCTTGGGGACAGGGTTGGGCTATGGCTACACCTTC. This encodes CASSLGTGLGYGYTF.

The gene calls are TRBV9 and TRBJ2-1, with 8 bases lining up with TRBD2. The CDR3 totals 17 residues. V was pared by 1 base and J by 9 bases, with 15 bases of the junction left unmatched. Germline V CDR1 and CDR2: SGDLS, YYNGEE. CDR3 nucleotides: TGTGCCAGCAGCGTAATGCTCCCGGGGGGGGATTCCAGTGAGCAGTTCTTC. It encodes CASSVMLPGGDSSEQFF.

The CDR3 protein is CASSVALQGTGELFF. DNA of the CDR3: TGTGCCAGCAGCGTAGCCTTACAGGGGACCGGGGAGCTGTTTTTT. V is TRBV9 and J is TRBJ2-2; the match to TRBD1 covers 7 bases. This CDR3 contains 15 residues. V gave up 0 bases and J gave up 5 bases; unmatched junction bases: 4. Germline V gene lookup returns CDR1 SGDLS and CDR2 YYNGEE.

This rearrangement joins TRBV11-2 to TRBJ2-5; 7 bases map to TRBD2. CDR3 length: 14 residues. From germline, CDR1 is SGHAT and CDR2 FQNNGV. Losses at the gene ends were 6 bases for V and 5 bases for J; bases not matched to a gene: 9. In DNA, the CDR3 is TGTGCCAGCAGTAGAGGGACTATTGGGGAGACCCAGTACTTC. It codes for CASSRGTIGETQYF.

The chain combines TRBV27 with TRBJ1-1, with D hard to call. The CDR3 has 15 residues. The germline CDR1 and CDR2 sequences are MNHEY and SMNVEV (reference sequence). V was clipped by 6 bases and J by 11 bases, with 25 bases between them. The CDR3 region has the DNA TGTGCCAGCAGATCTCTATCAGCGAGTCGGAAGAGGGCTTTCTTT. Translation: CASRSLSASRKRAFF.

The chain links TRBV19 to TRBJ1-3, with D hard to call. The CDR3 contains 16 residues. Trimming removed 4 bases at V and 2 bases at J, with 15 bases between. Germline V gene sequence: CDR1 LNHDA, CDR2 SQIVND (reference sequence). In DNA, the CDR3 is TGTGCCAGTAGTACCCAAACCCCGGGTACTGGAAACACCATATATTTT. It codes for CASSTQTPGTGNTIYF.

V is TRBV5-4 and J is TRBJ2-7, with 10 bases that match TRBD2. The V and J ends lost 1 base and 4 bases, in that order; junction bases with no gene match: 11. The CDR3 has 17 residues. Germline V lookup: CDR1 SGHNT, CDR2 YYREEE (reference sequence). CDR3 nucleotide sequence: TGTGCCAGCAGCTTGAGGGGTCTAGCGGGAGCCCCGTACGAGCAGTACTTC. This translates into CASSLRGLAGAPYEQYF.

The CDR3 sequence is CASSLVGEGAFF. The CDR3 DNA sequence: TGTGCCAGCAGTTTAGTAGGGGAGGGTGCTTTCTTT. The chain recombines TRBV28 with TRBJ1-1, with TRBD1 as a possible D gene (5 bases). In germline, CDR1 is MDHEN, CDR2 SYDVKM. Trimming shortened V by 2 bases and J by 11 bases, and 12 bases separated the two germline ends. This CDR3 region has 12 residues.

The V call is TRBV28, the J call TRBJ2-7; D unclear. Trimming removed 3 bases from V and 0 bases from J, with 9 bases in between. Germline assignment: CDR1 MDHEN and CDR2 SYDVKM. The CDR3 runs to 14 residues. In DNA form, the CDR3 reads TGTGCCAGCAGTTTCTTGTGGAGCTCCTACGAGCAGTACTTC. Translated: CASSFLWSSYEQYF.